One TCR beta chain is described in this entry. What this receptor recognizes is not known. No per-base quality is available; no much larger clone lies one base away. Cut back by 5 bases and 0 bases, the V and J ends lie 10 bases apart. The germline V gene provides CDR1 SGHRS and CDR2 YFSETQ. The CDR3 sequence holds 14 residues, the cysteine and phenylalanine included. Only the CDR3 DNA stays, 42 bases, in frame from base 1. This specimen comes from a study of control samples from healthy donors and cancer patients (dated by TCRdb to the early 2020s). Libraries were built with the immunoSEQ multiplex PCR assay. TCRdb retrieved this table from immuneACCESS and kept in-frame rearrangements only. Not all clones are present; in checked studies, unresolved V genes account for under half, and no reason is known for the remainder. For this sample there are approximately 100,000 clones; about 89% appear just once. Jointly, the top ten make up under 10% of the sample.

The receptor chain draws on TRBV5-1 and TRBJ2-3, with a weak D call of TRBD1 (5 bases match). The TCR originated in a man aged 25-40 years in good health. Sequencing was performed on blood. The CDR3: CASRQAGSTDTQYF. The DNA is TGCGCCAGCAGACAGGCAGGGAGCACAGATACGCAGTATTTT.